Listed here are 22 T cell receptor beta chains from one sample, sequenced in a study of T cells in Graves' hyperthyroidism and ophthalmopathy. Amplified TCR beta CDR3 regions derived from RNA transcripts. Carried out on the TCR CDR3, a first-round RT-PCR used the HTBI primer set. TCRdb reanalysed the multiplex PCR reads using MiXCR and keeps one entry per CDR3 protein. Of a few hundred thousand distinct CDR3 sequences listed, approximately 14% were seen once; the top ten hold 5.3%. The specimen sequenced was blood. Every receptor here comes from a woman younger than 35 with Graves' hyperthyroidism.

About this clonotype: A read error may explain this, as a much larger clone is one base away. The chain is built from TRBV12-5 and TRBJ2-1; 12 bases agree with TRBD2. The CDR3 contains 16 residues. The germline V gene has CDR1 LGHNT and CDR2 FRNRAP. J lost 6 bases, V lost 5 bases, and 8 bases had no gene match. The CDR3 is CASGRPGLAGINEQFF. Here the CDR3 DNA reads TGTGCTAGTGGTCGACCAGGACTAGCGGGAATCAATGAGCAGTTCTTC. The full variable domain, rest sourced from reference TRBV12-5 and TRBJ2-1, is DARVTQTPRHKVTEMGQEVTMRCQPILGHNTVFWYRQTMMQGLELLAYFRNRAPLDDSGMPKDRFSAEMPDATLATLKIQPSEPRDSAVYFCASGRPGLAGINEQFFGPGTRLTVL.

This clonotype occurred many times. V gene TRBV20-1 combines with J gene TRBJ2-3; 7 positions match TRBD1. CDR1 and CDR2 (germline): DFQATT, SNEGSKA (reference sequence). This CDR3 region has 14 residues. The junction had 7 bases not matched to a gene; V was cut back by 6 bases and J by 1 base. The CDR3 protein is CSAAQGTRTDTQYF. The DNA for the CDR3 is TGCAGTGCCGCACAGGGGACCCGCACAGATACGCAGTATTTT.

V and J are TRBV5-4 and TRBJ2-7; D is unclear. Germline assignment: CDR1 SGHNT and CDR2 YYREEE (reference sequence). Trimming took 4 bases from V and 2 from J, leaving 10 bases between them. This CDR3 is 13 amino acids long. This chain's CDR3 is CASSQVPPYEQYF. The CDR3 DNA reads TGTGCCAGCAGCCAAGTGCCTCCCTACGAGCAGTACTTC. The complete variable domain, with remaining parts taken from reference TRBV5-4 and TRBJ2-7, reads ETGVTQSPTHLIKTRGQQVTLRCSSQSGHNTVSWYQQALGQGPQFIFQYYREEENGRGNFPPRFSGLQFPNYSSELNVNALELDDSALYLCASSQVPPYEQYFGPGTRLTVT.

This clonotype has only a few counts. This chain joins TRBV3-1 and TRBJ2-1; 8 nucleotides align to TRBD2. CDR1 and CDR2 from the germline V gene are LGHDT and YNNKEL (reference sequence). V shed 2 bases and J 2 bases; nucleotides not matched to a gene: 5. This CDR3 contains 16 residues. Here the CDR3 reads CASSQLTSGTYNEQFF. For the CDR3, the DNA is TGTGCCAGCAGCCAACTTACTAGCGGCACCTACAATGAGCAGTTCTTC.

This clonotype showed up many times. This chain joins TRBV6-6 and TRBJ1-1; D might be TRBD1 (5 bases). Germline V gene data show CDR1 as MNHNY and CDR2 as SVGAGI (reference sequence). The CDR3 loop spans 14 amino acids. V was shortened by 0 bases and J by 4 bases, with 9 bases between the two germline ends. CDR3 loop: CASSYSGGATEAFF. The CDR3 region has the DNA TGTGCCAGCAGTTACTCGGGGGGAGCCACTGAAGCTTTCTTT.

The chain's CDR3 is CASSLDPTSGRAYNEQFF. The CDR3 DNA reads as TGTGCCAGCAGCTTAGATCCGACTAGCGGGAGGGCCTACAATGAGCAGTTCTTC. The rearrangement uses TRBV11-2 and TRBJ2-1; 14 bases line up with TRBD2. This CDR3 has 18 amino acids. Germline trimming cut 0 bases from V and 2 bases from J; bases unmatched to any gene: 3. Germline V CDR1 and CDR2: SGHAT, FQNNGV.

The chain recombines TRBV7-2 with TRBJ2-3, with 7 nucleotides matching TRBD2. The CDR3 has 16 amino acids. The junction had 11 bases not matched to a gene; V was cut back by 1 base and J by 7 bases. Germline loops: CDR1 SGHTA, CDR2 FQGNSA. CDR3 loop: CASSLEGREIGNTQYF. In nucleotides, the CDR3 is TGTGCCAGCAGCTTAGAAGGGCGGGAGATCGGAAATACGCAGTATTTT. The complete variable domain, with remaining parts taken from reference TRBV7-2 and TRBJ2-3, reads GAGVSQSPSNKVTEKGKDVELRCDPISGHTALYWYRQSLGQGLEFLIYFQGNSAPDKSGLPSDRFSAERTGGSVSTLTIQRTQQEDSAVYLCASSLEGREIGNTQYFGPGTRLTVL.

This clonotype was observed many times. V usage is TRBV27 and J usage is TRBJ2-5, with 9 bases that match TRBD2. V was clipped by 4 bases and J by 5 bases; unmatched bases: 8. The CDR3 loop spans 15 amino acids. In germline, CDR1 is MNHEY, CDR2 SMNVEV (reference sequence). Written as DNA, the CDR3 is TGTGCCAGCAGTTACCTTAGCGGGAGCGGGGAGACCCAGTACTTC. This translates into CASSYLSGSGETQYF.

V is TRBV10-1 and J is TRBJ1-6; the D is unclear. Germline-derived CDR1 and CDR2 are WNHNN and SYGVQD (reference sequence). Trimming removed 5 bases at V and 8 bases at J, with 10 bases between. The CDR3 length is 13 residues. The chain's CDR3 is CASSREPDSPLHF. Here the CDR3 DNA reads TGCGCCAGCAGTAGGGAGCCGGATTCACCCCTCCACTTT.

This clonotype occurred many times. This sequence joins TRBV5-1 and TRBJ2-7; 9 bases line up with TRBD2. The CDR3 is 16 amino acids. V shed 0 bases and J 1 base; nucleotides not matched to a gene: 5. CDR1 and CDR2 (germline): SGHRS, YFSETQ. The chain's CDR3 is CASSLGALAGSYEQYF. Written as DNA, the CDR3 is TGCGCCAGCAGCTTGGGAGCGCTAGCGGGATCCTACGAGCAGTACTTC.

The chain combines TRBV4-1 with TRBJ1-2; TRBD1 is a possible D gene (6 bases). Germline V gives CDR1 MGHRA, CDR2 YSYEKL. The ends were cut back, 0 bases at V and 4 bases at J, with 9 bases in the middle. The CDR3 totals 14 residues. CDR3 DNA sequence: TGCGCCAGCAGCCAAGATCGGGGGGCCTATGGCTACACCTTC. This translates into CASSQDRGAYGYTF.

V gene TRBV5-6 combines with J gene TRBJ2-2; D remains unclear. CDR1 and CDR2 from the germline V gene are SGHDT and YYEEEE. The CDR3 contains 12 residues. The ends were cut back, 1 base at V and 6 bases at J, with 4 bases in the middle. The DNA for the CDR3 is TGTGCCAGCAGCTTGCCCCCCGGGGAGCTGTTTTTT. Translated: CASSLPPGELFF.

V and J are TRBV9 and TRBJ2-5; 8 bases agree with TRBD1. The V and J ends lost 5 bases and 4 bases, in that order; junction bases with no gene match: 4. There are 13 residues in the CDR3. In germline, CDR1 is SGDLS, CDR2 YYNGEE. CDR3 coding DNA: TGTGCCAGCAGTTTCGACAGGGGAGAGACCCAGTACTTC. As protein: CASSFDRGETQYF.

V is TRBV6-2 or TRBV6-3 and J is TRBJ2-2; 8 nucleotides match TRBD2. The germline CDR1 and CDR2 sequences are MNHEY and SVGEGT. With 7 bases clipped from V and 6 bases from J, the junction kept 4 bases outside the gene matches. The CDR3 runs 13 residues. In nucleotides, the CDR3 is TGTGCCAGCAACCGACTAGCGCCCGGGGAGCTGTTTTTT. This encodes CASNRLAPGELFF.

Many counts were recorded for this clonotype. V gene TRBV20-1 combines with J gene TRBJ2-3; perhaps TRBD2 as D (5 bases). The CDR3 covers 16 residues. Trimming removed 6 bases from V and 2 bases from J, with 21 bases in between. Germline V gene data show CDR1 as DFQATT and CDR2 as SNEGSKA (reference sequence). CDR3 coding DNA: TGCAGTGCGCTCACAGATACTAGAGCCAACACAGATACGCAGTATTTT. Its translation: CSALTDTRANTDTQYF.

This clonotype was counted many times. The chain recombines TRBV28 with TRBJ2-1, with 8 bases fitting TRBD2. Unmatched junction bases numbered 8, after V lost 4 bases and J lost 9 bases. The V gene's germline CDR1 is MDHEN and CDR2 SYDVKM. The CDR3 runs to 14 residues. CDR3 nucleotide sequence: TGTGCCAGCAGTTCCTCAGCGGGAGCCCCTGAGCAGTTCTTC. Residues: CASSSSAGAPEQFF.

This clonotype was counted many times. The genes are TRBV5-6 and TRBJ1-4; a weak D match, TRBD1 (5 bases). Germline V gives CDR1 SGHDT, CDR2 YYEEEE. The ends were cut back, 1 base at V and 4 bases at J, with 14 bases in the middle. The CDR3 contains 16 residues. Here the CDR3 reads CASSLRRAPDNEKLFF. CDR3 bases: TGTGCCAGCAGCTTGCGCAGGGCCCCCGATAATGAAAAACTGTTTTTT.

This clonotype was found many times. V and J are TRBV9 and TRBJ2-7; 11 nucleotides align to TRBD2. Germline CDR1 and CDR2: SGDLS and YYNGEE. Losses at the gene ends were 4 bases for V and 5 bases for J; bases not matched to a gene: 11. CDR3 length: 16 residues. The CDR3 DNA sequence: TGTGCCAGCAGCCCCTCCACTAGCGGGAGTTGGAACGAGCAGTACTTC. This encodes CASSPSTSGSWNEQYF.

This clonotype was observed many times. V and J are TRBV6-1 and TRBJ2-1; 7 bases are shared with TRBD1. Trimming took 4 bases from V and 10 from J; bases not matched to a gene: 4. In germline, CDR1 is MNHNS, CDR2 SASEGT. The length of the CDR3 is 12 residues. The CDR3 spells CASSGTGSEQFF. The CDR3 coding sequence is TGTGCCAGCAGTGGGACAGGCAGCGAGCAGTTCTTC.

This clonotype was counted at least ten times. For the CDR3, the DNA is TGTGCCAGCAGCGGTGAGGCTGGCCAGCCCCAGCATTTT. Amino acid sequence: CASSGEAGQPQHF. This sequence joins TRBV11-2 and TRBJ1-5, with D uncertain. The CDR3 spans 13 residues. V lost 5 bases and J 7 bases, leaving 12 bases between the germline ends. Germline lookup yields CDR1 SGHAT and CDR2 FQNNGV.

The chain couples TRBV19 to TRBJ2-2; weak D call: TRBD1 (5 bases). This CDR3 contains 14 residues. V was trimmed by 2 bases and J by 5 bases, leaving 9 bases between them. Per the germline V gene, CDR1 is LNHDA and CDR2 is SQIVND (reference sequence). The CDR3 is CASSIQGDTGELFF. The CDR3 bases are TGTGCCAGTAGTATACAAGGGGATACCGGGGAGCTGTTTTTT.

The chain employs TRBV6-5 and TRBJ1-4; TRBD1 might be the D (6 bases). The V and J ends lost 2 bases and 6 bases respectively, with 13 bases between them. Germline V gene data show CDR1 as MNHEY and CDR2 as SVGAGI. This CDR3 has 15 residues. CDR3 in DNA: TGTGCCAGCAGTTACACTGACAGGAATGATGAAAAACTGTTTTTT. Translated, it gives CASSYTDRNDEKLFF.